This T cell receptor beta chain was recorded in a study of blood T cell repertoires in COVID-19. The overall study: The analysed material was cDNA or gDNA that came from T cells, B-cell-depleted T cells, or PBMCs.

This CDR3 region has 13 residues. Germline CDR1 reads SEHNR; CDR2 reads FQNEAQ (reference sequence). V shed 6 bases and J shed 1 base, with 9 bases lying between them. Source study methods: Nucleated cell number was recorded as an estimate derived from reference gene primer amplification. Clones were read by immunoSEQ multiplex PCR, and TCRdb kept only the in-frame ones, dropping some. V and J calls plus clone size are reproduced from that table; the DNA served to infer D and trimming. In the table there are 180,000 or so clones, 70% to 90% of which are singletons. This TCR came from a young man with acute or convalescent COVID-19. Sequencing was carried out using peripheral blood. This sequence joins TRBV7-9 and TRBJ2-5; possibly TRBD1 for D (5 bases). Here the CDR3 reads CASRTVSQETQYF. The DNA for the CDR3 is TGTGCCAGCAGGACAGTGAGCCAAGAGACCCAGTACTTC.